Listed below are T cell receptor beta chains from one sample, sequenced in a study of T cell clusters in autoimmune cytopenias. TCRdb re-called the multiplex PCR reads and shows each CDR3 protein once, DNA omitted. The sample has some 6,200 distinct CDR3 sequences. These data also formed part of another study, on T cell repertoires in aging, cancer and after chemotherapy.

Sequencing was performed on peripheral blood. These receptors came from a human donor in good health. CDR3s include the opening cysteine and the closing phenylalanine or tryptophan. The order of the fields is J gene, V gene, clone size, CDR3 length, CDR3 protein. Clone size is stated in some rows and not others, as once, few, many or a class when expanded.

J: TRBJ2-7
V: TRBV13
size: NA
length: 13
CDR3: CASRRQGTHEQYF

J: TRBJ1-4
V: TRBV4-3
size: NA
length: 15
CDR3: CASSQDGATNEKLFF

J: TRBJ2-7
V: TRBV6-1
size: NA
length: 15
CDR3: CASSDPRDRGDEQYF

J: TRBJ2-1
V: TRBV29-1
size: medium-sized
length: 15
CDR3: CSVNDQRGTYNEQFF

J: TRBJ1-3
V: TRBV19
size: NA
length: 13
CDR3: CASSIASGNTIYF

J: TRBJ2-1
V: TRBV10-3
size: NA
length: 13
CDR3: CAISEWRVHEQFF

J: TRBJ1-6
V: TRBV12-3/TRBV12-4
size: NA
length: 15
CDR3: CASSLWGQGNSPLHF

J: TRBJ2-3
V: TRBV5-4
size: NA
length: 15
CDR3: CASSQGTEVTDTQYF

J: TRBJ2-1
V: TRBV6-6
size: NA
length: 18
CDR3: CASSYSPAAGGIYNEQFF

J: TRBJ2-5
V: TRBV6-4
size: NA
length: 13
CDR3: CASSRDIQETQYF

J: TRBJ1-5
V: TRBV11-3
size: NA
length: 14
CDR3: CASSLDLRSQPQHF

J: TRBJ2-1
V: TRBV19
size: medium-sized
length: 17
CDR3: CASSLRGDPQKYNEQFF

J: TRBJ2-7
V: TRBV6-1
size: NA
length: 15
CDR3: CASRAAGDLSYEQYF

J: TRBJ2-2
V: TRBV5-6
size: medium-sized
length: 16
CDR3: CASSRDRDQNTGELFF

J: TRBJ2-2
V: TRBV6-1
size: medium-sized
length: 15
CDR3: CASSEAEEGPGELFF

J: TRBJ1-4
V: TRBV19
size: NA
length: 15
CDR3: CASSIRDQTIEKLFF

J: TRBJ2-1
V: TRBV5-6
size: medium-sized
length: 13
CDR3: CASSLSVYNEQFF

J: TRBJ2-3
V: TRBV6-5
size: medium-sized
length: 14
CDR3: CASTAGLASDTQYF

J: TRBJ1-1
V: TRBV6-5
size: NA
length: 13
CDR3: CASTQGARTEAFF

J: TRBJ1-6
V: TRBV12-3/TRBV12-4
size: NA
length: 13
CDR3: CASTPDGSSPLHF